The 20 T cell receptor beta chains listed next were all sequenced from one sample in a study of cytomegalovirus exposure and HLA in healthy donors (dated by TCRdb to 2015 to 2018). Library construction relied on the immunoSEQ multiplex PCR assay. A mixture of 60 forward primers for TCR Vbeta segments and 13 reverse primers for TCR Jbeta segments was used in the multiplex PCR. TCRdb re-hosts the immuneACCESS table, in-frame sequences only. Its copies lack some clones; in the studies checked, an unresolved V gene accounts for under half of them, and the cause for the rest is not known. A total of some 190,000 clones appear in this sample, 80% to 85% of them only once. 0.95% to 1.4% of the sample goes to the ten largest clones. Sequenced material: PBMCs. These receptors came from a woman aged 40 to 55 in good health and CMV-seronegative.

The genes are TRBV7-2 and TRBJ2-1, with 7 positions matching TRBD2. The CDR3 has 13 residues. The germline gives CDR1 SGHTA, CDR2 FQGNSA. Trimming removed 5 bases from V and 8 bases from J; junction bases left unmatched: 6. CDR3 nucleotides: TGTGCCAGCAGCCTTTCGGGGAGGGATGAGCAGTTCTTC. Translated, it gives CASSLSGRDEQFF.

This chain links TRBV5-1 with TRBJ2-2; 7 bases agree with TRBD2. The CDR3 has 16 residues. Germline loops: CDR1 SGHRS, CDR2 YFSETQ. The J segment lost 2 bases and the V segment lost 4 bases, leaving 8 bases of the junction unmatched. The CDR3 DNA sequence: TGCGCCAGCAGCCCGCTGGGGACTACTAACACCGGGGAGCTGTTTTTT. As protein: CASSPLGTTNTGELFF.

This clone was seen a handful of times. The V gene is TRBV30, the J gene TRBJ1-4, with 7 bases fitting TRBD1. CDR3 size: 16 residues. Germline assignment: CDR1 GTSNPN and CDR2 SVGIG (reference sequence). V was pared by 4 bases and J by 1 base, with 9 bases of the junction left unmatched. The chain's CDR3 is CAWTADRVGTNEKLFF. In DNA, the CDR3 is TGTGCCTGGACCGCCGACAGGGTTGGAACTAATGAAAAACTGTTTTTT.

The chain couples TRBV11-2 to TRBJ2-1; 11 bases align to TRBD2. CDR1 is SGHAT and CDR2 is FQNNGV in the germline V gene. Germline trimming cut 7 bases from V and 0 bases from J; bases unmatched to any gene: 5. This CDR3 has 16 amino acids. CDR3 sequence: CASTPTSGASYNEQFF. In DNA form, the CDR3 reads TGTGCCAGCACCCCGACTAGCGGGGCCTCCTACAATGAGCAGTTCTTC. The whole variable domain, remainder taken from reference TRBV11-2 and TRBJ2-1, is EAGVAQSPRYKIIEKRQSVAFWCNPISGHATLYWYQQILGQGPKLLIQFQNNGVVDDSQLPKDRFSAERLKGVDSTLKIQPAKLEDSAVYLCASTPTSGASYNEQFFGPGTRLTVL.

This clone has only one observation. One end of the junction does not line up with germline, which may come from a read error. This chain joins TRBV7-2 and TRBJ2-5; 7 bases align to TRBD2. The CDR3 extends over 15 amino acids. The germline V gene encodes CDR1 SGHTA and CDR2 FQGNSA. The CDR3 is CASSLGIAGKEAQYF. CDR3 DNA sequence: TGTGCCAGCAGCCTCGGTATAGCGGGCAAAGAGGCCCAGTACTTC.

CDR3 in DNA: TGTGCCAGCAGCTCGGGAGGGAGCAGAAGCACAGATACGCAGTATTTT. Translated, it gives CASSSGGSRSTDTQYF. The chain combines TRBV5-6 with TRBJ2-3, with TRBD2 identical over 8 bases. Germline CDR1 is SGHDT and CDR2 is YYEEEE. The V and J ends lost 3 bases and 0 bases, in that order; junction bases with no gene match: 6. The CDR3 runs to 16 residues. Variable domain in full (rest from reference TRBV5-6 and TRBJ2-3): DAGVTQSPTHLIKTRGQQVTLRCSPKSGHDTVSWYQQALGQGPQFIFQYYEEEERQRGNFPDRFSGHQFPNYSSELNVNALLLGDSALYLCASSSGGSRSTDTQYFGPGTRLTVL.

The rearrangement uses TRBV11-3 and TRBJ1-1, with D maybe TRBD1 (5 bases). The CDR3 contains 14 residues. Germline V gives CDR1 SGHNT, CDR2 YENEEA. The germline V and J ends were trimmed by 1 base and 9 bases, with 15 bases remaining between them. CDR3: CASSLVRSGNQAFF. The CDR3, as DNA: TGTGCCAGCAGCTTAGTCAGGTCAGGGAATCAAGCTTTCTTT.

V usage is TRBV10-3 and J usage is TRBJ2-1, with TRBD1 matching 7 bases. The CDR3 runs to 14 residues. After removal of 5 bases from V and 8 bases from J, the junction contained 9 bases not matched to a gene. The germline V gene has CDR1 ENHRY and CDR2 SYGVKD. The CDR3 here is CAISHWTGEDEQFF. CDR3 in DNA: TGTGCCATCAGTCACTGGACAGGTGAGGATGAGCAGTTCTTC.

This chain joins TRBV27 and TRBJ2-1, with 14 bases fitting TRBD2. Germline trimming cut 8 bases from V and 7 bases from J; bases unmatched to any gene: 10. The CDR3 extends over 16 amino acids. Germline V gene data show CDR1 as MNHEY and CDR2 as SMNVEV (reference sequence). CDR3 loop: CASGGTSGSIGNEQFF. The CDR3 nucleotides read TGTGCCAGCGGCGGGACTAGCGGGAGCATCGGGAATGAGCAGTTCTTC.

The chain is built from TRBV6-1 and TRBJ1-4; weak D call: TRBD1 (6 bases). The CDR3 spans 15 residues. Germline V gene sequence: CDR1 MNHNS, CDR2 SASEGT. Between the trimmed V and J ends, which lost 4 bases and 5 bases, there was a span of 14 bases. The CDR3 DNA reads TGTGCCAGCAGTGCCCGGGGGGCCGAAAATGAAAAACTGTTTTTT. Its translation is CASSARGAENEKLFF.

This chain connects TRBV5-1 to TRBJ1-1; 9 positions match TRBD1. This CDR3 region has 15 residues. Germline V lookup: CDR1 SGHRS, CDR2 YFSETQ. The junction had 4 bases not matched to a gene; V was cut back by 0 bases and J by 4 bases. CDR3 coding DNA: TGCGCCAGCAGCTTGGTGGGACAGGGCTCCACTGAAGCTTTCTTT. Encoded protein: CASSLVGQGSTEAFF.

The CDR3 region has the DNA TGTGCCAGCAGACTTCCAGGGGGCGGCTACAATGAGCAGTTCTTC. This gives the protein CASRLPGGGYNEQFF. The V gene is TRBV7-2, the J gene TRBJ2-1; 8 bases are a match to TRBD1. The J segment lost 3 bases and the V segment lost 6 bases, leaving 7 bases of the junction unmatched. The CDR3 runs to 15 residues. Germline lookup yields CDR1 SGHTA and CDR2 FQGNSA.

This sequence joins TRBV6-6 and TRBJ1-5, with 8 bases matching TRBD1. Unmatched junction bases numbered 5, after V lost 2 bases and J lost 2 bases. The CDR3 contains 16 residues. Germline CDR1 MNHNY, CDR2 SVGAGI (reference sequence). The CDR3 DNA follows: TGTGCCAGCAGTTACGTAGGACAGGGCCGCAATCAGCCCCAGCATTTT. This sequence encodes CASSYVGQGRNQPQHF.

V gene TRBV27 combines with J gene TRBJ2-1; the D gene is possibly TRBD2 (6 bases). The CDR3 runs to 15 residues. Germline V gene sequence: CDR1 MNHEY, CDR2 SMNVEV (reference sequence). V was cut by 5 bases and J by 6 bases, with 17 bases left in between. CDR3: CASSATSIRGNEQFF. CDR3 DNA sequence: TGTGCCAGCAGTGCCACTAGCATCCGCGGCAATGAGCAGTTCTTC.

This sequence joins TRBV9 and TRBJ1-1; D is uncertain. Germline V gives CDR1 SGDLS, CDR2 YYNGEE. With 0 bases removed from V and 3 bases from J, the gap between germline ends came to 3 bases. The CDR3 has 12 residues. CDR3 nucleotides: TGTGCCAGCAGCGTAGTAGACACTGAAGCTTTCTTT. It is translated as CASSVVDTEAFF.

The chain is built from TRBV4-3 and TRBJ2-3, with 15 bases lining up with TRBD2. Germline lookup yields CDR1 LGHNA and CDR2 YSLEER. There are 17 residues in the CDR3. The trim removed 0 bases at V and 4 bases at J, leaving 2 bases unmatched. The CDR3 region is CASSQEGTSGRPDTQYF. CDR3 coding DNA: TGCGCCAGCAGCCAAGAGGGGACTAGCGGGAGGCCAGATACGCAGTATTTT.

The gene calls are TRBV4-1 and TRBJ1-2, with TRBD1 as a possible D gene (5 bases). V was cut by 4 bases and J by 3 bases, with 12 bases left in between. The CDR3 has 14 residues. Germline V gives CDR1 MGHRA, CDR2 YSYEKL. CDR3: CASSRETGDYGYTF. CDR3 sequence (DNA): TGCGCCAGCAGCCGCGAGACGGGGGACTATGGCTACACCTTC.

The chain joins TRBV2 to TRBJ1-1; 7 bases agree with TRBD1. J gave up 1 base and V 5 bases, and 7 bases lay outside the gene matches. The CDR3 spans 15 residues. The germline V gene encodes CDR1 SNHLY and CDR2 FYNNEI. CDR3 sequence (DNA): TGTGCCAGCAGTCAGACCCGACAGGGGAACACTGAAGCTTTCTTT. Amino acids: CASSQTRQGNTEAFF. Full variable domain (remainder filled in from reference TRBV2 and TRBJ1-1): EPEVTQTPSHQVTQMGQEVILRCVPISNHLYFYWYRQILGQKVEFLVSFYNNEISEKSEIFDDQFSVERPDGSNFTLKIRSTKLEDSAMYFCASSQTRQGNTEAFFGQGTRLTVV.

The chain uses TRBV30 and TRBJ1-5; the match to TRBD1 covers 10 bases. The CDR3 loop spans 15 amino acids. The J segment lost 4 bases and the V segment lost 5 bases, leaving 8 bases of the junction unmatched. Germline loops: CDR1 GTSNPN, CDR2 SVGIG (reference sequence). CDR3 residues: CAWARDRGRNQPQHF. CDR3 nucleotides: TGTGCCTGGGCCCGGGACAGGGGAAGAAATCAGCCCCAGCATTTT.

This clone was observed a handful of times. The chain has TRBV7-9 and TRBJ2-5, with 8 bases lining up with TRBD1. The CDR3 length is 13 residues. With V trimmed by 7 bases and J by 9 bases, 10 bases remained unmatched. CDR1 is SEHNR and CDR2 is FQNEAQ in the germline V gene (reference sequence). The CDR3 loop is CASTKTDRVSQYF. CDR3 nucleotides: TGTGCCAGCACAAAAACGGACAGGGTATCCCAGTACTTC.